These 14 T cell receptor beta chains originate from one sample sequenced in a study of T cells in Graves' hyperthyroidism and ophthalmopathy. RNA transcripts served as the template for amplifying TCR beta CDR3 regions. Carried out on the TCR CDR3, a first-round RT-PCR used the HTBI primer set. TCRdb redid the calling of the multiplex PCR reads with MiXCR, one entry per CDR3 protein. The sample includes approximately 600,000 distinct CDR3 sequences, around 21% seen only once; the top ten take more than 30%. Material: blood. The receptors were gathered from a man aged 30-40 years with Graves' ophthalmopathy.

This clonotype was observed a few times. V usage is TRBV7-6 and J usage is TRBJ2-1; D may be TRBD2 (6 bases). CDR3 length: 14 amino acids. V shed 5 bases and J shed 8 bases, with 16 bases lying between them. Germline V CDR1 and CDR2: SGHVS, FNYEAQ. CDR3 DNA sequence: TGTGCCAGCAGCCCCCCTCTTAGGAGGGATGAGCAGTTCTTC. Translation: CASSPPLRRDEQFF.

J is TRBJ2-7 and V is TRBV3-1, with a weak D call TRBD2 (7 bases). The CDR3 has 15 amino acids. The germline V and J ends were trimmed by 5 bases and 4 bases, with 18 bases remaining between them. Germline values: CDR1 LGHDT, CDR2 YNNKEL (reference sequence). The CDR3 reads CASSADPGGIYEQYF. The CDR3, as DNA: TGTGCCAGCAGCGCCGACCCGGGGGGCATTTACGAGCAGTACTTC.

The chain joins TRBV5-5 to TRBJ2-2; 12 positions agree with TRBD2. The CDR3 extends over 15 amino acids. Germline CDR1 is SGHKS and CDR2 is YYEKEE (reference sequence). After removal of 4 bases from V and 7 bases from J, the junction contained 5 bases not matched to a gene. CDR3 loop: CASSRGLAGYGELFF. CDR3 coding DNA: TGTGCCAGCAGCCGCGGACTAGCGGGATACGGGGAGCTGTTTTTT.

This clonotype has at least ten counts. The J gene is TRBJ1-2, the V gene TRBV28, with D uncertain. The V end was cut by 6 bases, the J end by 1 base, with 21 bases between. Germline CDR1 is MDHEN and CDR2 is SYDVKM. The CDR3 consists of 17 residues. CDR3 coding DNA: TGTGCCAGCAGCCCCTACCCTCGGCAGGCCAATAACTATGGCTACACCTTC. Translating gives CASSPYPRQANNYGYTF.

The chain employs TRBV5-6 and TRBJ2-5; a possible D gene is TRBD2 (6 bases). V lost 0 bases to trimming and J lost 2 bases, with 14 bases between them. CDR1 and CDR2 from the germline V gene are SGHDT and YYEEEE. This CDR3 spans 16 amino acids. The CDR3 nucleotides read TGTGCCAGCAGCTTGGTGGGGCGGGGCAATCAAGAGACCCAGTACTTC. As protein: CASSLVGRGNQETQYF.

CDR3: CASSLLREGSYNEQFF. Written as DNA, the CDR3 is TGTGCCAGCAGCTTGTTGCGGGAGGGCTCGTACAATGAGCAGTTCTTC. The V and J genes are TRBV5-6 and TRBJ2-1, with 9 nucleotides matching TRBD2. V lost 1 base, J lost 4 bases, and 6 bases stayed unmatched. The CDR3 sequence is 16 residues long. Germline assignment: CDR1 SGHDT and CDR2 YYEEEE.

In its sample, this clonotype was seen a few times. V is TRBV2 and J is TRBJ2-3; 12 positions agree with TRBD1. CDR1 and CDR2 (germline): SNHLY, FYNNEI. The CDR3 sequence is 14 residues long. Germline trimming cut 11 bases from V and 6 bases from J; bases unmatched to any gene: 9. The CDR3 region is CAVLGTGGADTQYF. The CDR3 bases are TGTGCCGTATTAGGGACAGGGGGCGCCGATACGCAGTATTTT.

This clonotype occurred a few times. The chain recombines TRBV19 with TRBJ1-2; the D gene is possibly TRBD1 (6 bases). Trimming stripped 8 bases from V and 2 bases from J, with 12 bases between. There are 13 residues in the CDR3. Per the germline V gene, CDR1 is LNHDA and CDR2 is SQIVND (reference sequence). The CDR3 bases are TGTGCCAGTGAGACAGGCTCCAACTATGGCTACACCTTC. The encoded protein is CASETGSNYGYTF. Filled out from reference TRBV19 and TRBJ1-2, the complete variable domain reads DGGITQSPKYLFRKEGQNVTLSCEQNLNHDAMYWYRQDPGQGLRLIYYSQIVNDFQKGDIAEGYSVSREKKESFPLTVTSAQKNPTAFYLCASETGSNYGYTFGSGTRLTVV.

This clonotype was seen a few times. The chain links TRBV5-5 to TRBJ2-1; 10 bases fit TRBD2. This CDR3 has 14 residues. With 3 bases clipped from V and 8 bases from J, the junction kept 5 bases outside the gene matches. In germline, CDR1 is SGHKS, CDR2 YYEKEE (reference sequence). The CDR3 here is CASSSLAGVDEQFF. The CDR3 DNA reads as TGTGCCAGCAGCTCGCTAGCGGGAGTGGATGAGCAGTTCTTC.

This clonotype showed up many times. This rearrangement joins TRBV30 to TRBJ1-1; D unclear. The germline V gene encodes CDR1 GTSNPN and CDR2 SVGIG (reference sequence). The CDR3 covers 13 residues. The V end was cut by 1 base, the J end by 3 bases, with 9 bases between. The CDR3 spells CAWSGTIDTEAFF. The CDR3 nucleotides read TGTGCCTGGAGTGGGACTATCGACACTGAAGCTTTCTTT.

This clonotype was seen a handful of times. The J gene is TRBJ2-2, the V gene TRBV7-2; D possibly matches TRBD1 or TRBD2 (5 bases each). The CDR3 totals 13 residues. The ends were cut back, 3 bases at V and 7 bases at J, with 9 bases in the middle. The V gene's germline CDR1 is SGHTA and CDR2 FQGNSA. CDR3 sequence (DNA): TGTGCCAGCAGCTTTGGGGGATTCGGGGAGCTGTTTTTT. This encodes CASSFGGFGELFF.

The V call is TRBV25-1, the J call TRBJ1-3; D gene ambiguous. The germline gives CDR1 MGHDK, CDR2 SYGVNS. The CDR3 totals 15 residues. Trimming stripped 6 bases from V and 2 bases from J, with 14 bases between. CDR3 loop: CASSAPGFTGNTIYF. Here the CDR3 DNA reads TGTGCCAGCAGCGCGCCGGGTTTCACTGGAAACACCATATATTTT.

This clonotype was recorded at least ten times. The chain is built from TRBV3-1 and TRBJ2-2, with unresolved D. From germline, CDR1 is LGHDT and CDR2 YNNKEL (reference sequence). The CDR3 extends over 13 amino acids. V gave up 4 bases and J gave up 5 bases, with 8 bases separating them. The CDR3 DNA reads TGTGCCAGCAGCCCCCCCGAAACCGGGGAGCTGTTTTTT. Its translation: CASSPPETGELFF.

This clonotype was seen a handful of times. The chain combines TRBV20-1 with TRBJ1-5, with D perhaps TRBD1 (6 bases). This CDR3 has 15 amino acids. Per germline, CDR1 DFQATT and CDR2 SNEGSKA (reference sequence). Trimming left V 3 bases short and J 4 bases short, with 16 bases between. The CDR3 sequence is CSASTWNRENQPQHF. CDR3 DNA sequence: TGCAGTGCTAGTACGTGGAACAGGGAGAATCAGCCCCAGCATTTT.